This TCR beta chain was identified in a study of tumor and adjacent non-tumor tissue in lung cancer. Study-wide context: There were around 11 adenocarcinoma, a couple of squamous cell carcinoma and 1 small cell lung cancer cases. Study results and caveats: Higher tumor TCR diversity was associated with shorter survival. Tumor tissue had significantly higher TCR diversity than normal lung. In normal lung, the top 100 clones were significantly more dominant than in tumor.

Comment on this clonotype: Its antigen is currently unknown.

V dropped 5 bases and J dropped 8 bases, with 17 bases sitting between them. Germline V lookup: CDR1 SGHTA, CDR2 FQGNSA. The length of the CDR3 is 14 residues. TCRbeta libraries were built with three rounds of nested PCR, modified from ARM-PCR. MiXCR, applied by TCRdb to the multiplex PCR reads, yields one record per CDR3 protein. This table has some 100,000 distinct CDR3 sequences, about 62% appearing once. The template was RNA from unsorted bulk tissue. More than 3 cm separated this lung sample from the edge of the tumor. The TCR sequence derives from a man aged 25 to 45 with non-small cell lung cancer. The gene calls are TRBV7-2 and TRBJ2-3; possible D gene TRBD2, 6 bases. The sample consisted of distant non-tumor lung tissue. The CDR3, as DNA: TGTGCCAGCAGCATCATTGGGGGGTCAGGTACGCAGTATTTT. Translated, it gives CASSIIGGSGTQYF.